These 29 T cell receptor beta chains originate from one sample sequenced in a study of cytomegalovirus exposure and HLA in healthy donors. Vbeta (60) and Jbeta (13) primers were used in the PCR. Method: immunoSEQ multiplex PCR; TCRdb's copy keeps in-frame clones and lacks some. Here the sample spans hundreds of thousands of clones, roughly 80% being singletons. The specimen sequenced was PBMCs. The receptors were sampled from a girl under 10 years old in good health and CMV-seronegative.

The V call is TRBV9, the J call TRBJ1-1, with D unclear. CDR1 is SGDLS and CDR2 is YYNGEE in the germline V gene. V was clipped by 0 bases and J by 0 bases, with 9 bases between them. The CDR3 consists of 15 residues. The CDR3 bases are TGTGCCAGCAGCGTAGCCCCAGTAATGAACACTGAAGCTTTCTTT. It specifies CASSVAPVMNTEAFF.

This chain connects TRBV27 to TRBJ2-7; 10 positions match TRBD1. The CDR3 spans 12 residues. The germline gives CDR1 MNHEY, CDR2 SMNVEV (reference sequence). V shed 3 bases and J 7 bases; nucleotides not matched to a gene: 0. The CDR3 bases are TGTGCCAGCAGTTTGGACAGGGGGGAGCAGTACTTC. It is translated as CASSLDRGEQYF.

This rearrangement joins TRBV7-6 to TRBJ2-2, with 8 positions matching TRBD1. Looked up from germline, CDR1 is SGHVS and CDR2 is FNYEAQ. The CDR3 is 15 residues long. V shed 4 bases and J 5 bases; nucleotides not matched to a gene: 6. The CDR3: CASSSQGAGTGELFF. In nucleotides, the CDR3 is TGTGCCAGCAGCTCCCAGGGGGCAGGTACCGGGGAGCTGTTTTTT.

This clone was seen once. The rearrangement links TRBV5-1 to TRBJ2-7; TRBD1 aligns across 11 bases. The CDR3 is 14 residues long. Germline CDR1 and CDR2: SGHRS and YFSETQ. The V and J ends lost 4 bases and 5 bases, in that order; junction bases with no gene match: 5. Here the CDR3 DNA reads TGCGCCAGCAGCGGACAGGGGGCGCGCAACGAGCAGTACTTC. This sequence encodes CASSGQGARNEQYF.

This chain links TRBV29-1 with TRBJ1-2, with D unclear. V lost 4 bases and J lost 3, with 12 bases in between. The CDR3 runs 13 residues. Looked up from germline, CDR1 is SQVTM and CDR2 is ANQGSEA. The CDR3 region is CSVGEGPDYGYTF. The CDR3 DNA is TGCAGCGTTGGCGAGGGTCCGGACTATGGCTACACCTTC.

The chain carries TRBV5-6 and TRBJ2-4, with 9 bases matching TRBD2. Per the germline V gene, CDR1 is SGHDT and CDR2 is YYEEEE. The CDR3 is 15 residues long. J lost 0 bases, V lost 4 bases, and 2 bases had no gene match. Here the CDR3 DNA reads TGTGCCAGCAGCCTAGCGGGACTAGCCAAAAACATTCAGTACTTC. The encoded protein is CASSLAGLAKNIQYF.

The V gene is TRBV2, the J gene TRBJ2-7; 9 nucleotides match TRBD1. From germline, CDR1 is SNHLY and CDR2 FYNNEI. The V gene end was trimmed by 7 bases and the J gene end by 0 bases; junction bases not matched to a gene: 7. The CDR3 spans 15 residues. The CDR3 region is CASIMRTGDSYEQYF. CDR3 coding DNA: TGTGCCAGCATCATGAGGACAGGGGACTCCTACGAGCAGTACTTC.

DNA for the CDR3: TGTGCCAGCAGCGTAGCTGGGCTAGCGGACAATGAGCAGTTCTTC. Amino acids: CASSVAGLADNEQFF. This chain joins TRBV9 and TRBJ2-1; 7 nucleotides align to TRBD2. Germline V gives CDR1 SGDLS, CDR2 YYNGEE. V trimming: 0 bases; J trimming: 5 bases; junction bases outside the gene matches: 5. The CDR3 is 15 amino acids.

The CDR3 nucleotides read TGTGCCAGCAGCCCACCTCAAACAACCTCAAATGAAAAACTGTTTTTT. Translating it yields CASSPPQTTSNEKLFF. V is TRBV9 and J is TRBJ1-4; D is uncertain. Trimming removed 4 bases at V and 5 bases at J, with 18 bases between. CDR1 SGDLS and CDR2 YYNGEE come from the germline V gene. The CDR3 contains 16 residues. Drawing the rest from reference TRBV9 and TRBJ1-4, the complete variable domain is DSGVTQTPKHLITATGQRVTLRCSPRSGDLSVYWYQQSLDQGLQFLIQYYNGEERAKGNILERFSAQQFPDLHSELNLSSLELGDSALYFCASSPPQTTSNEKLFFGSGTQLSVL.

V usage is TRBV27 and J usage is TRBJ2-1; 12 bases map to TRBD2. The length of the CDR3 is 18 residues. The trim removed 4 bases at V and 5 bases at J, leaving 12 bases unmatched. From germline, CDR1 is MNHEY and CDR2 SMNVEV (reference sequence). The CDR3 DNA is TGTGCCAGCAGTTCCCACCCGCTAGCGGGAGGGCCCAACAATGAGCAGTTCTTC. Its translation: CASSSHPLAGGPNNEQFF.

This clone came up once. This sequence joins TRBV5-1 and TRBJ1-2, with D possibly TRBD1 on 5 matching bases. The CDR3 has 15 amino acids. Germline CDR1 SGHRS, CDR2 YFSETQ. The V gene lost 0 bases and the J gene lost 8 bases, with 17 bases spanning the gap. The CDR3 is CASSLASRQGDGYTF. The CDR3 coding sequence is TGCGCCAGCAGCTTGGCGAGTAGGCAGGGTGACGGCTACACCTTC.

This clone was found once. This rearrangement joins TRBV5-6 to TRBJ1-2; 9 bases match TRBD1. CDR1 and CDR2 (germline): SGHDT, YYEEEE. V lost 3 bases and J lost 7; bases outside the gene matches: 7. This CDR3 has 14 residues. CDR3 region: CASSWGQGEGGYTF. The CDR3 DNA follows: TGTGCCAGCAGCTGGGGACAGGGAGAGGGTGGCTACACCTTC. Filled out from reference TRBV5-6 and TRBJ1-2, the complete variable domain reads DAGVTQSPTHLIKTRGQQVTLRCSPKSGHDTVSWYQQALGQGPQFIFQYYEEEERQRGNFPDRFSGHQFPNYSSELNVNALLLGDSALYLCASSWGQGEGGYTFGSGTRLTVV.

The rearrangement joins TRBV2 to TRBJ2-1, with D tentatively TRBD1 (6 bases). The CDR3 is 14 amino acids. In germline, CDR1 is SNHLY, CDR2 FYNNEI. V was pared by 7 bases and J by 2 bases, with 12 bases between. In DNA, the CDR3 is TGTGCCAGCACTAAAGGGGGTCCCTACAATGAGCAGTTCTTC. As protein: CASTKGGPYNEQFF.

This clone has just one count. The chain uses TRBV29-1 and TRBJ2-3; weak D call: TRBD2 (6 bases). Trimming stripped 4 bases from V and 2 bases from J, with 13 bases between. This CDR3 spans 14 amino acids. Germline V gives CDR1 SQVTM, CDR2 ANQGSEA. Here the CDR3 reads CSVVPAGLTDTQYF. The CDR3 DNA reads TGCAGCGTTGTACCGGCGGGGCTCACAGATACGCAGTATTTT.

Points on this clone: A read error may account for a junction end that differs from germline. The J gene is TRBJ1-1, the V gene TRBV27, with D uncertain. CDR1 is MNHEY and CDR2 is SMNVEV in the germline V gene (reference sequence). This CDR3 contains 12 residues. The CDR3 nucleotides are TGTGCCAGCAGTTTATCGACGGGGTCCCCGATGTTT. Translation gives CASSLSTGSPMF.

J is TRBJ2-7 and V is TRBV19; tentative D call: TRBD2 (6 bases). The germline CDR1 and CDR2 sequences are LNHDA and SQIVND (reference sequence). Trimming left V 5 bases short and J 2 bases short, with 16 bases between. This CDR3 is 15 amino acids long. CDR3 in DNA: TGTGCCAGTAGTCAAATTCCGGGGGAGACCTACGAGCAGTACTTC. The encoded protein is CASSQIPGETYEQYF. Looking up the rest from reference TRBV19 and TRBJ2-7 gives the full variable domain: DGGITQSPKYLFRKEGQNVTLSCEQNLNHDAMYWYRQDPGQGLRLIYYSQIVNDFQKGDIAEGYSVSREKKESFPLTVTSAQKNPTAFYLCASSQIPGETYEQYFGPGTRLTVT.

The V and J genes are TRBV2 and TRBJ1-2; 9 nucleotides align to TRBD1. This CDR3 contains 13 residues. V trimming: 10 bases; J trimming: 6 bases; junction bases outside the gene matches: 9. CDR1 and CDR2 (germline): SNHLY, FYNNEI. The CDR3, as DNA: TGTGCCACCACAGGGGACAGGGTGAATGGCTACACCTTC. Protein sequence: CATTGDRVNGYTF. The variable domain in full, completed from reference TRBV2 and TRBJ1-2, reads EPEVTQTPSHQVTQMGQEVILRCVPISNHLYFYWYRQILGQKVEFLVSFYNNEISEKSEIFDDQFSVERPDGSNFTLKIRSTKLEDSAMYFCATTGDRVNGYTFGSGTRLTVV.

A few counts support this clone. The chain has TRBV5-4 and TRBJ2-1; perhaps TRBD1 as D (6 bases). This CDR3 is 15 amino acids long. The V end was cut by 2 bases, the J end by 4 bases, with 13 bases between. In germline, CDR1 is SGHNT, CDR2 YYREEE (reference sequence). The DNA for the CDR3 is TGTGCCAGCAGCTTTGTACAGGGTCGGTACAATGAGCAGTTCTTC. This codes for CASSFVQGRYNEQFF.

This clone was seen a handful of times. The chain joins TRBV29-1 to TRBJ2-3, with 13 bases fitting TRBD2. The V and J ends lost 6 bases and 5 bases, in that order; junction bases with no gene match: 5. The CDR3 has 14 amino acids. Germline assignment: CDR1 SQVTM and CDR2 ANQGSEA. CDR3 nucleotide sequence: TGCAGCGTCCGGACTAGCGGGAGTGTAGATACGCAGTATTTT. Translation: CSVRTSGSVDTQYF.

V is TRBV9 and J is TRBJ2-7, with 7 bases lining up with TRBD1. With 3 bases clipped from V and 1 base from J, the junction kept 4 bases outside the gene matches. Germline CDR1 SGDLS, CDR2 YYNGEE. This CDR3 is 14 amino acids long. The DNA for the CDR3 is TGTGCCAGCAGCGGAGGGGGCCCATCCTACGAGCAGTACTTC. It encodes CASSGGGPSYEQYF.

The chain has TRBV5-1 and TRBJ1-1; TRBD1 aligns across 7 bases. After removal of 4 bases from V and 2 bases from J, the junction contained 8 bases not matched to a gene. Looked up from germline, CDR1 is SGHRS and CDR2 is YFSETQ. This CDR3 spans 15 amino acids. The CDR3 is CASSTTQGGNTEAFF. The CDR3 nucleotides are TGCGCCAGCAGCACGACCCAGGGGGGAAACACTGAAGCTTTCTTT.

V usage is TRBV7-3 and J usage is TRBJ2-2; D unclear. The CDR3 length is 13 residues. The germline gives CDR1 SGHTA, CDR2 FQGTGA. The V end lost 2 bases, the J end lost 6 bases, and 7 bases lay between the germline ends. CDR3 nucleotides: TGTGCCAGCAGCTTAGGGCCGGCCGGGGAGCTGTTTTTT. It translates to CASSLGPAGELFF.

The CDR3 coding sequence is TGTGCCAGTAGTACCCCGGGACAGGGACTCGACGAGCAGTACTTC. Protein sequence: CASSTPGQGLDEQYF. The chain couples TRBV19 to TRBJ2-7; TRBD1 matches 9 bases. The length of the CDR3 is 15 residues. The germline CDR1 and CDR2 sequences are LNHDA and SQIVND (reference sequence). Trimming at V came to 4 bases and at J to 5 bases, leaving 9 bases not matched to a gene.

This sequence joins TRBV27 and TRBJ2-5; 10 bases match TRBD2. The CDR3 runs 15 residues. Germline CDR1 and CDR2: MNHEY and SMNVEV (reference sequence). Trimming took 5 bases from V and 4 from J; bases not matched to a gene: 7. The CDR3, as DNA: TGTGCCAGCAGTAGGCAAGCGGGGGGGCTAGAGACCCAGTACTTC. It codes for CASSRQAGGLETQYF.

The table lists this clone with a count of one. V and J are TRBV9 and TRBJ2-1; D is undetermined. Germline CDR1 SGDLS, CDR2 YYNGEE. The CDR3 sequence is 13 residues long. V lost 3 bases and J 8 bases, leaving 12 bases between the germline ends. This chain's CDR3 is CASSGIRVDEQFF. CDR3 in DNA: TGTGCCAGCAGCGGTATCCGAGTCGATGAGCAGTTCTTC.

The chain has TRBV4-2 and TRBJ2-2; D possibly corresponds to TRBD2 (6 bases). In germline, CDR1 is LGHNA, CDR2 YNFKEQ. V dropped 4 bases and J dropped 0 bases, with 18 bases sitting between them. The CDR3 has 18 amino acids. The CDR3 DNA sequence: TGTGCCAGCAGCCTAGAAACCCGGCGGGGCTCGAACACCGGGGAGCTGTTTTTT. Residues: CASSLETRRGSNTGELFF.

The rearrangement uses TRBV4-1 and TRBJ1-5; no reliable D call. This CDR3 region has 13 residues. V lost 2 bases, J lost 9 bases, and 11 bases lay in between. The V gene's germline CDR1 is MGHRA and CDR2 YSYEKL. CDR3 bases: TGCGCCAGCAGCCAATTAGTATCTGGGCCCCAGCATTTT. As protein: CASSQLVSGPQHF.

The chain recombines TRBV13 with TRBJ1-1; the D gene is possibly TRBD1 (5 bases). The CDR3 sequence is 13 residues long. V shed 7 bases and J shed 3 bases, with 12 bases lying between them. Germline V gives CDR1 PRHDT, CDR2 FYEKMQ (reference sequence). CDR3 in amino acids: CASTVTGDTEAFF. The CDR3 DNA reads TGTGCCAGCACCGTAACGGGGGACACTGAAGCTTTCTTT.

This chain uses TRBV7-9 with TRBJ1-5, with TRBD1 matching over 7 bases. Germline CDR1 is SEHNR and CDR2 is FQNEAQ (reference sequence). This CDR3 has 18 amino acids. The J segment lost 0 bases and the V segment lost 1 base, leaving 9 bases of the junction unmatched. CDR3 protein: CASSLGTGQFNSNQPQHF. In nucleotides, the CDR3 is TGTGCCAGCAGCTTAGGGACAGGACAATTCAATAGCAATCAGCCCCAGCATTTT.